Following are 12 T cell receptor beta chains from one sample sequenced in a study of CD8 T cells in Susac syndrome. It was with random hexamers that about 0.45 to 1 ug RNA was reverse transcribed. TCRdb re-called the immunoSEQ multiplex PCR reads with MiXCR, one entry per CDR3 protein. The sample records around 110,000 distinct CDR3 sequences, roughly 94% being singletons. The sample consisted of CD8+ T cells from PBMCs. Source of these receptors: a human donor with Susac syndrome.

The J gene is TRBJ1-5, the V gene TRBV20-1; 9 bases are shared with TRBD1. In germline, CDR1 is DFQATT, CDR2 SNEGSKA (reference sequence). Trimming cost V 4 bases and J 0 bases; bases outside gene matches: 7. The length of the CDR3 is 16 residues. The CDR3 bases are TGCAGTGCTAAGACAGGGGGGGAGAATAGCAATCAGCCCCAGCATTTT. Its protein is CSAKTGGENSNQPQHF.

CDR3 in amino acids: CSARDQGTSEGRETQYF. The CDR3 DNA is TGCAGTGCTAGAGATCAAGGGACTAGCGAAGGGAGGGAGACCCAGTACTTC. This chain uses TRBV20-1 with TRBJ2-5; 10 nucleotides agree with TRBD2. Germline V CDR1 and CDR2: DFQATT, SNEGSKA (reference sequence). The length of the CDR3 is 17 residues. V lost 0 bases and J lost 5; bases outside the gene matches: 12.

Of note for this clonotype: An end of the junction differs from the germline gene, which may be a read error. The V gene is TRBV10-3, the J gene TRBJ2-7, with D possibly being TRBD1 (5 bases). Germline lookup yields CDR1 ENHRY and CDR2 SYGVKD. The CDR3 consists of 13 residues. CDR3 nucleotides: TGTGCCGTCAGGGCCACCAGCTCCTACGAGCAGTACTTC. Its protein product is CAVRATSSYEQYF.

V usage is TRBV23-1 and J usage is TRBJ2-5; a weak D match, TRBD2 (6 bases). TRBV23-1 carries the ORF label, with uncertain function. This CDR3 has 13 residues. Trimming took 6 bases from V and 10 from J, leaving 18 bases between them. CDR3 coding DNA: TGCGCCAGCAGACAGCGGGTGCCCGGGGACCAGTACTTC. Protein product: CASRQRVPGDQYF.

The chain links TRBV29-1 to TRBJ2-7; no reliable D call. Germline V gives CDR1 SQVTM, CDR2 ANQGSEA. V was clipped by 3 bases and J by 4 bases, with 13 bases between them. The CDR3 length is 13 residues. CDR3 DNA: TGCAGCGTTGAGATCCGGGTAGGGTACGAGCAGTACTTC. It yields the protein CSVEIRVGYEQYF.

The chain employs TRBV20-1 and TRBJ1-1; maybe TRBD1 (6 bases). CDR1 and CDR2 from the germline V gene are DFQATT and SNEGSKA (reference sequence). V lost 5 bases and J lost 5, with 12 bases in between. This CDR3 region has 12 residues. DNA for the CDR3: TGCAGTGCTGGGGGGCGCGAAACTGAAGCTTTCTTT. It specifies CSAGGRETEAFF.

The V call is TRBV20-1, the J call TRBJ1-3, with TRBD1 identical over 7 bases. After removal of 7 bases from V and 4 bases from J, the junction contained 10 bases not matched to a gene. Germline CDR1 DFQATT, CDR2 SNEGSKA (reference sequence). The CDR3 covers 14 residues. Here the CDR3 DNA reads TGCAGTGTGAGGGAAGGGGGCACCGGAAACACCATATATTTT. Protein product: CSVREGGTGNTIYF.

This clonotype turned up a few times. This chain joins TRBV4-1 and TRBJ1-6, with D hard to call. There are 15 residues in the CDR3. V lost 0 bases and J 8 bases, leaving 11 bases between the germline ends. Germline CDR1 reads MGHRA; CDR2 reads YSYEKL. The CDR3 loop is CASSQDQLVDSPLHF. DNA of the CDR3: TGCGCCAGCAGCCAAGACCAGTTGGTGGATTCACCCCTCCACTTT.

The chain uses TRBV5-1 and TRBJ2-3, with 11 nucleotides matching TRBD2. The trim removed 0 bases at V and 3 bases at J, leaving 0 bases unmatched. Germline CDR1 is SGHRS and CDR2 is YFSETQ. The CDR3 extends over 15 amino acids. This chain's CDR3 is CASSLASGGTDTQYF. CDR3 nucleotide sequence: TGCGCCAGCAGCTTGGCTAGCGGGGGGACAGATACGCAGTATTTT.

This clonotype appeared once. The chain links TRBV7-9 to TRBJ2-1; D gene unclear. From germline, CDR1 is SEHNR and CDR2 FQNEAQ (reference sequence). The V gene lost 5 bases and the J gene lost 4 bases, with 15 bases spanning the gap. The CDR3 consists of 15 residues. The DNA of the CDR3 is TGTGCCAGCAGCCCCACCGGTAATTCTTACAATGAGCAGTTCTTC. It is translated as CASSPTGNSYNEQFF.

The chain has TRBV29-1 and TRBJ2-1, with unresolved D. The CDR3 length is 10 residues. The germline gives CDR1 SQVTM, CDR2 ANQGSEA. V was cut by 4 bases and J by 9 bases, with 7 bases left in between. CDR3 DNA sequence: TGCAGCGTTGTTGACGGTGAGCAGTTCTTC. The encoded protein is CSVVDGEQFF.

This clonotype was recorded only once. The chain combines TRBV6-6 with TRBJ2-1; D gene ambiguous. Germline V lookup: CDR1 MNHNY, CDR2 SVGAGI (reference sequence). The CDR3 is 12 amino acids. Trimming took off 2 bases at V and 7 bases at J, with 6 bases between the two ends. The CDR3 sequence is CASSYTQNEQFF. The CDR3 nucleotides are TGTGCCAGCAGTTACACTCAGAATGAGCAGTTCTTC.